One and the same sample provided the 29 T cell receptor beta chains below, sequenced in a study of blood T cell repertoires in COVID-19. Assay: immunoSEQ multiplex PCR; the TCRdb copy retains only in-frame clones and omits some. The sample comprises hundreds of thousands of clones, 75% to 90% of which are singletons, and 12% rests with the top ten. The source material was peripheral blood. These receptors all stem from a woman aged 55-69 years with acute or convalescent COVID-19.

In the case of this clone: In the same sample, other DNA sequences code for this CDR3. The rearrangement uses TRBV10-3 and TRBJ1-2, with TRBD1 identical over 8 bases. This CDR3 is 13 amino acids long. CDR1 is ENHRY, CDR2 SYGVKD, per germline. The ends lost 7 bases at V and 3 bases at J; junction bases unmatched: 4. CDR3 region: CAITKTGDYGYTF. CDR3 nucleotides: TGTGCCATCACCAAGACAGGGGACTATGGCTACACCTTC.

Written as DNA, the CDR3 is TGCGCCAGCAGCTTGTTGCGGAATAGCGGGGGGGCCGCAGATACGCAGTATTTT. This translates into CASSLLRNSGGAADTQYF. This sequence joins TRBV5-1 and TRBJ2-3; TRBD2 matches 11 bases. In germline, CDR1 is SGHRS, CDR2 YFSETQ. The CDR3 loop spans 18 amino acids. The ends lost 1 base at V and 4 bases at J; junction bases unmatched: 11. Looking up the rest from reference TRBV5-1 and TRBJ2-3 gives the full variable domain: KAGVTQTPRYLIKTRGQQVTLSCSPISGHRSVSWYQQTPGQGLQFLFEYFSETQRNKGNFPGRFSGRQFSNSRSEMNVSTLELGDSALYLCASSLLRNSGGAADTQYFGPGTRLTVL.

V gene TRBV15 combines with J gene TRBJ2-3, with D unresolved. Trimming pared 0 bases from V and 1 base from J, leaving 11 bases between. There are 16 residues in the CDR3. Germline CDR1 and CDR2: LNHNV and YYDKDF (reference sequence). The DNA for the CDR3 is TGTGCCACCAGCAGAGATGGCGGCCTAGGCACAGATACGCAGTATTTT. Its translation is CATSRDGGLGTDTQYF.

The sample holds one count of this clone. The CDR3 DNA sequence: TGTGCCAGCAGCCCAGACGTGGGCATGAACACTGAAGCTTTCTTT. Amino acids: CASSPDVGMNTEAFF. The chain combines TRBV7-3 with TRBJ1-1; D is ambiguous. This CDR3 contains 15 residues. Germline values: CDR1 SGHTA, CDR2 FQGTGA. The V end lost 5 bases, the J end lost 0 bases, and 13 bases lay between the germline ends.

The rearrangement joins TRBV28 to TRBJ2-1; weak D call: TRBD1 (6 bases). CDR1 and CDR2 from the germline V gene are MDHEN and SYDVKM. The V end was cut by 2 bases, the J end by 9 bases, with 11 bases between. CDR3 length equals 13 residues. CDR3 protein: CASSLPLGGEQFF. The CDR3 DNA reads as TGTGCCAGCAGTTTACCCCTAGGGGGTGAGCAGTTCTTC. The whole variable domain, filled in from reference TRBV28 and TRBJ2-1, reads DVKVTQSSRYLVKRTGEKVFLECVQDMDHENMFWYRQDPGLGLRLIYFSYDVKMKEKGDIPEGYSVSREKKERFSLILESASTNQTSMYLCASSLPLGGEQFFGPGTRLTVL.

The chain employs TRBV12-3 or TRBV12-4 and TRBJ1-2; no reliable D call. The CDR3 has 13 amino acids. V lost 6 bases to trimming and J lost 5 bases, with 13 bases between them. CDR3 nucleotides: TGTGCCAGCAGCCCTCGGGTATTGTATGGCTACACCTTC. This gives the protein CASSPRVLYGYTF.

V and J are TRBV11-2 and TRBJ2-1; 8 nucleotides align to TRBD2. CDR1 SGHAT and CDR2 FQNNGV come from the germline V gene. This CDR3 region has 17 residues. V lost 0 bases, J lost 2 bases, and 6 bases stayed unmatched. The CDR3 here is CASSLEGGGPPYNEQFF. The CDR3 nucleotides are TGTGCCAGCAGCTTAGAGGGCGGGGGGCCCCCCTACAATGAGCAGTTCTTC.

The chain recombines TRBV28 with TRBJ1-2; D is undetermined. The CDR3 totals 16 residues. Germline assignment: CDR1 MDHEN and CDR2 SYDVKM. With 3 bases removed from V and 4 bases from J, the gap between germline ends came to 18 bases. For the CDR3, the DNA is TGTGCCAGCAGTTTGAGTGGGATCATTGGAGGCTATGGCTACACCTTC. Residues: CASSLSGIIGGYGYTF.

The V and J genes are TRBV6-2 or TRBV6-3 and TRBJ1-2; D is ambiguous. This CDR3 contains 13 residues. Between the trimmed V and J ends, which lost 6 bases and 6 bases, there was a span of 14 bases. Germline values: CDR1 MNHEY, CDR2 SVGEGT. CDR3 loop: CASSWPGRHGYTF. CDR3 sequence (DNA): TGTGCCAGCAGCTGGCCCGGGAGGCATGGCTACACCTTC.

The rearrangement uses TRBV6-5 and TRBJ2-7; a weak D match, TRBD1 (6 bases). CDR1 MNHEY and CDR2 SVGAGI come from the germline V gene. There are 12 residues in the CDR3. Trimming took off 6 bases at V and 3 bases at J, with 9 bases between the two ends. The CDR3 region is CASSRDIYEQYF. The CDR3, as DNA: TGTGCCAGCAGCAGGGACATCTACGAGCAGTACTTC.

As concerns this clone: The same CDR3 can be traced to other DNA sequences in this sample. V and J are TRBV28 and TRBJ2-4; D gene unclear. CDR3 length: 11 residues. The germline V and J ends were trimmed by 3 bases and 7 bases, with 4 bases remaining between them. Germline CDR1 reads MDHEN; CDR2 reads SYDVKM. As DNA, the CDR3 is TGTGCCAGCAGTTTTGAGAACATTCAGTACTTC. It yields the protein CASSFENIQYF.

The chain combines TRBV5-6 with TRBJ1-6; TRBD1 matches at 11 bases. Germline lookup yields CDR1 SGHDT and CDR2 YYEEEE. The CDR3 extends over 15 amino acids. Trimming took 4 bases from V and 14 from J; bases not matched to a gene: 11. CDR3 DNA: TGTGCCAGCAGCGCGGAGGGGACAGGGGGGTTGGCCCTCCACTTT. Protein sequence: CASSAEGTGGLALHF.

This sequence joins TRBV6-2 or TRBV6-3 and TRBJ2-3; 7 nucleotides agree with TRBD1. Unmatched junction bases numbered 5, after V lost 5 bases and J lost 0 bases. Germline-derived CDR1 and CDR2 are MNHEY and SVGEGT. CDR3 length equals 15 residues. This CDR3 is CASSHGDRSTDTQYF. The CDR3 DNA reads TGTGCCAGCAGTCACGGGGACAGAAGCACAGATACGCAGTATTTT.

The chain couples TRBV7-8 to TRBJ1-5; D not resolved. The CDR3 is 17 residues long. Per germline, CDR1 SGHVS and CDR2 FQNEAQ. V lost 1 base and J 2 bases, leaving 15 bases between the germline ends. CDR3 sequence (DNA): TGTGCCAGCAGCTTAGTTTCGCGCCCTGTGGGCAATCAGCCCCAGCATTTT. Its protein product is CASSLVSRPVGNQPQHF.

The J gene is TRBJ1-3, the V gene TRBV6-2 or TRBV6-3; 7 bases match TRBD1. V shed 2 bases, J shed 0 bases, and the junction held 1 base outside the gene matches. Germline values: CDR1 MNHEY, CDR2 SVGEGT. CDR3 length: 15 amino acids. CDR3 sequence reads: CASSYGTDSGNTIYF. CDR3 sequence (DNA): TGTGCCAGCAGTTACGGGACAGACTCTGGAAACACCATATATTTT.

The chain is built from TRBV28 and TRBJ1-2, with D perhaps matching TRBD1 (5 bases). The germline CDR1 and CDR2 sequences are MDHEN and SYDVKM. CDR3 length: 13 amino acids. Trimming stripped 11 bases from V and 2 bases from J, with 15 bases between. The CDR3 reads CAGSRAINYGYTF. The CDR3 bases are TGTGCCGGTTCCAGGGCGATCAACTATGGCTACACCTTC.

The V and J genes are TRBV5-5 and TRBJ1-6, with 9 bases fitting TRBD1. Germline V gene sequence: CDR1 SGHKS, CDR2 YYEKEE (reference sequence). The CDR3 has 13 amino acids. V was clipped by 3 bases and J by 13 bases; unmatched bases: 5. The DNA for the CDR3 is TGTGCCAGCAGCTCCGGACAGGGGATGCCCCTCCACTTT. This sequence encodes CASSSGQGMPLHF.

The rearrangement uses TRBV6-5 and TRBJ1-5, with a weak D call TRBD1 (5 bases). The ends were cut back, 8 bases at V and 6 bases at J, with 20 bases in the middle. The germline gives CDR1 MNHEY, CDR2 SVGAGI. The CDR3 has 15 amino acids. The CDR3 protein is CASSTRRGGVQPQHF. The CDR3 coding sequence is TGTGCCAGCTCAACCCGGCGGGGGGGGGTTCAGCCCCAGCATTTT.

The gene calls are TRBV27 and TRBJ1-2; the match to TRBD1 covers 12 bases. There are 17 residues in the CDR3. Germline assignment: CDR1 MNHEY and CDR2 SMNVEV (reference sequence). Trimming at V came to 1 base and at J to 8 bases, leaving 11 bases not matched to a gene. The DNA for the CDR3 is TGTGCCAGCAGTTTATATGGGGGTCGGGGACAGGGGGCGGGCTACACCTTC. Its translation: CASSLYGGRGQGAGYTF.

The V and J genes are TRBV19 and TRBJ1-1, with 8 positions matching TRBD1. This CDR3 spans 14 amino acids. The germline V gene encodes CDR1 LNHDA and CDR2 SQIVND (reference sequence). V was clipped by 7 bases and J by 4 bases; unmatched bases: 8. CDR3 in DNA: TGTGCCAGTAACGCCAGGGGGCGGGGCACTGAAGCTTTCTTT. It yields the protein CASNARGRGTEAFF.

The chain recombines TRBV30 with TRBJ2-2; 7 nucleotides align to TRBD1. CDR1 is GTSNPN and CDR2 is SVGIG in the germline V gene (reference sequence). The V segment lost 2 bases and the J segment 1 base; nucleotides outside the gene matches: 13. This CDR3 contains 18 residues. The CDR3 DNA is TGTGCCTGGAGTCCCCCATTAACGACAGGGAAGAACACCGGGGAGCTGTTTTTT. Its protein product is CAWSPPLTTGKNTGELFF.

The gene calls are TRBV6-4 and TRBJ1-4, with a possible D match to TRBD1 (5 bases). V shed 5 bases and J shed 0 bases, with 7 bases lying between them. CDR1 and CDR2 (germline): MRHNA, SNTAGT. The CDR3 contains 14 residues. The CDR3 DNA reads as TGTGCCAGCAGTCCGACAGCAACTAATGAAAAACTGTTTTTT. Translated, it gives CASSPTATNEKLFF.

Of note for this clone: Other nucleotide sequences in the sample specify the same CDR3. The rearrangement links TRBV27 to TRBJ1-1, with TRBD1 as a possible D gene (6 bases). This CDR3 has 13 amino acids. The V end lost 6 bases, the J end lost 5 bases, and 13 bases lay between the germline ends. Germline V gene data show CDR1 as MNHEY and CDR2 as SMNVEV (reference sequence). The CDR3 sequence: CASSLQGWTEAFF. The CDR3 nucleotides are TGTGCCAGCAGCCTACAGGGTTGGACTGAAGCTTTCTTT.

The CDR3 DNA reads as TGTGCCAGCAGTTCCCACACGAGAGGGATGAACACTGAAGCTTTCTTT. Translated, it gives CASSSHTRGMNTEAFF. V and J are TRBV27 and TRBJ1-1; no clear D gene. Germline V CDR1 and CDR2: MNHEY, SMNVEV (reference sequence). V lost 4 bases to trimming and J lost 0 bases, with 15 bases between them. The CDR3 length is 16 residues.

The chain is built from TRBV2 and TRBJ1-4; D remains ambiguous. The V end was cut by 6 bases, the J end by 7 bases, with 15 bases between. The CDR3 length is 14 residues. CDR1 and CDR2 (germline): SNHLY, FYNNEI. The chain's CDR3 is CASRMSGLGEKLFF. CDR3 bases: TGTGCCAGCAGAATGAGCGGGTTGGGTGAAAAACTGTTTTTT.

The chain recombines TRBV27 with TRBJ2-5; TRBD1 agrees at 8 bases. V was pared by 2 bases and J by 4 bases, with 15 bases of the junction left unmatched. This CDR3 region has 18 residues. Germline values: CDR1 MNHEY, CDR2 SMNVEV (reference sequence). CDR3 region: CASSLIRGRPVVRETQYF. For the CDR3, the DNA is TGTGCCAGCAGTTTAATCAGGGGGCGCCCCGTGGTCCGAGAGACCCAGTACTTC.

The chain couples TRBV6-2 or TRBV6-3 to TRBJ1-2; TRBD1 might be the D (6 bases). V was pared by 5 bases and J by 4 bases, with 17 bases between. From germline, CDR1 is MNHEY and CDR2 SVGEGT. The CDR3 is 15 amino acids. CDR3 coding DNA: TGTGCCAGCAGTCCGGGACATAATTCCTTCTATGGCTACACCTTC. This gives the protein CASSPGHNSFYGYTF.

V and J are TRBV14 and TRBJ1-6, with TRBD1 identical over 7 bases. CDR3 size: 14 residues. The V gene's germline CDR1 is SGHDN and CDR2 FVKESK. V was clipped by 4 bases and J by 6 bases; unmatched bases: 3. The CDR3 loop is CASSPTGRNSPLHF. The CDR3 DNA is TGTGCCAGCAGCCCGACAGGGCGTAATTCACCCCTCCACTTT.

This clone was counted between two and nine times. The chain employs TRBV28 and TRBJ2-3; 7 nucleotides line up with TRBD1. CDR1 MDHEN and CDR2 SYDVKM come from the germline V gene. The CDR3 has 16 amino acids. The V segment lost 6 bases and the J segment 0 bases; nucleotides outside the gene matches: 9. CDR3 nucleotide sequence: TGTGCCAGCAGCCGGAACAGGGGATGGAGCACAGATACGCAGTATTTT. This codes for CASSRNRGWSTDTQYF.